These 30 T cell receptor beta chains share one sample of origin, sequenced in a study of blood T cell repertoires in COVID-19. The assay was immunoSEQ multiplex PCR, and TCRdb's table has in-frame clones only and misses some. Of tens of thousands of clones in the sample, about 83% were seen once. The material sequenced was peripheral blood. These receptors were obtained from a man in his fifties with COVID-19, enrolled during active disease.

The chain is built from TRBV27 and TRBJ1-6; D gene uncertain. The V end lost 2 bases, the J end lost 6 bases, and 17 bases lay between the germline ends. Germline V gene lookup returns CDR1 MNHEY and CDR2 SMNVEV (reference sequence). The CDR3 is made up of 17 amino acids. The CDR3, as DNA: TGTGCCAGCAGTTTAGCCCCCCCCGGGAGCGCTAATTCACCCCTCCACTTT. Its protein is CASSLAPPGSANSPLHF.

The chain joins TRBV28 to TRBJ2-2, with a weak D call TRBD2 (6 bases). The germline gives CDR1 MDHEN, CDR2 SYDVKM. The CDR3 totals 16 residues. V lost 6 bases and J lost 9, with 23 bases in between. CDR3 in DNA: TGTGCCAGCAGGTCCTGGGGGAGGCGTACTGACCGGGAGCTGTTTTTT. Its translation: CASRSWGRRTDRELFF.

The V call is TRBV5-1, the J call TRBJ2-1; 8 nucleotides match TRBD1. J gave up 9 bases and V 4 bases, and 12 bases lay outside the gene matches. Germline V gene lookup returns CDR1 SGHRS and CDR2 YFSETQ. CDR3 length equals 15 residues. The DNA of the CDR3 is TGCGCCAGCAGCCTCCAGGGGGCCCCATACGGTGAGCAGTTCTTC. Protein sequence: CASSLQGAPYGEQFF. Full variable domain (missing parts from reference TRBV5-1 and TRBJ2-1): KAGVTQTPRYLIKTRGQQVTLSCSPISGHRSVSWYQQTPGQGLQFLFEYFSETQRNKGNFPGRFSGRQFSNSRSEMNVSTLELGDSALYLCASSLQGAPYGEQFFGPGTRLTVL.

The chain is built from TRBV2 and TRBJ1-5; D possibly corresponds to TRBD1 (5 bases). Germline CDR1 reads SNHLY; CDR2 reads FYNNEI. CDR3 length: 15 amino acids. Trimming took 6 bases from V and 0 from J, leaving 12 bases between them. The CDR3 region is CASSGGAFSNQPQHF. In DNA form, the CDR3 reads TGTGCCAGCAGCGGAGGGGCTTTTAGCAATCAGCCCCAGCATTTT.

As DNA, the CDR3 is TGTGCCAGCAGCTTCGGACTAGCGGGGATCTACGAGCAGTACTTC. Translated, it gives CASSFGLAGIYEQYF. V gene TRBV7-2 combines with J gene TRBJ2-7; 12 bases are a match to TRBD2. V lost 3 bases and J lost 3; bases outside the gene matches: 3. The length of the CDR3 is 15 residues. CDR1 is SGHTA and CDR2 is FQGNSA in the germline V gene.

V gene TRBV2 combines with J gene TRBJ1-1, with D unclear. The V gene's germline CDR1 is SNHLY and CDR2 FYNNEI. This CDR3 comprises 14 residues. The V end was cut by 4 bases, the J end by 3 bases, with 12 bases between. Here the CDR3 reads CASSGWASDTEAFF. The DNA of the CDR3 is TGTGCCAGCAGTGGGTGGGCCTCGGACACTGAAGCTTTCTTT. Filled out from reference TRBV2 and TRBJ1-1, the complete variable domain reads EPEVTQTPSHQVTQMGQEVILRCVPISNHLYFYWYRQILGQKVEFLVSFYNNEISEKSEIFDDQFSVERPDGSNFTLKIRSTKLEDSAMYFCASSGWASDTEAFFGQGTRLTVV.

In this sample, this clone turned up once. The rearrangement links TRBV27 to TRBJ2-7, with TRBD2 matching 10 bases. Germline CDR1 and CDR2: MNHEY and SMNVEV (reference sequence). V was clipped by 5 bases and J by 4 bases; unmatched bases: 2. This CDR3 has 13 amino acids. The CDR3 DNA reads as TGTGCCAGCAGTGAGGGACTAGCGTACGAGCAGTACTTC. This translates into CASSEGLAYEQYF.

The chain recombines TRBV29-1 with TRBJ2-7; 11 bases align to TRBD2. This CDR3 spans 14 amino acids. Germline CDR1 and CDR2: SQVTM and ANQGSEA. The V segment lost 2 bases and the J segment 5 bases; nucleotides outside the gene matches: 5. In nucleotides, the CDR3 is TGCAGCGTTGAAATAGCGGGAGGGCACCACGAGCAGTACTTC. Amino acid sequence: CSVEIAGGHHEQYF.

The chain combines TRBV30 with TRBJ1-5; D gene ambiguous. Germline V gene lookup returns CDR1 GTSNPN and CDR2 SVGIG (reference sequence). Trimming removed 1 base from V and 7 bases from J, with 11 bases in between. This CDR3 region has 13 residues. CDR3 DNA: TGTGCCTGGAGTGACGGGTCGGGACAGCCCCAGCATTTT. It encodes CAWSDGSGQPQHF.

The V gene is TRBV29-1, the J gene TRBJ2-1, with a possible D match to TRBD2 (5 bases). The V gene's germline CDR1 is SQVTM and CDR2 ANQGSEA. This CDR3 region has 12 residues. The ends were cut back, 7 bases at V and 3 bases at J, with 10 bases in the middle. CDR3 coding DNA: TGCAGCGCCGGTGACTACTACAATGAGCAGTTCTTC. Amino acids: CSAGDYYNEQFF.

The genes are TRBV4-3 and TRBJ1-5, with D perhaps matching TRBD1 (5 bases). Germline-derived CDR1 and CDR2 are LGHNA and YSLEER. The CDR3 spans 15 residues. The V end lost 0 bases, the J end lost 4 bases, and 10 bases lay between the germline ends. The CDR3: CASSQDIGGNQPQHF. In DNA form, the CDR3 reads TGCGCCAGCAGCCAAGATATCGGGGGAAATCAGCCCCAGCATTTT.

The chain combines TRBV2 with TRBJ1-3; D remains ambiguous. The germline CDR1 and CDR2 sequences are SNHLY and FYNNEI. The CDR3 length is 14 residues. V dropped 5 bases and J dropped 0 bases, with 8 bases sitting between them. Written as DNA, the CDR3 is TGTGCCAGCAGTAGACTGAGCTCTGGAAACACCATATATTTT. The encoded protein is CASSRLSSGNTIYF.

This clone came up many times. The chain recombines TRBV10-3 with TRBJ2-2, with 9 positions matching TRBD1. This CDR3 region has 16 residues. Germline V lookup: CDR1 ENHRY, CDR2 SYGVKD. V shed 6 bases, J shed 0 bases, and the junction held 5 bases outside the gene matches. For the CDR3, the DNA is TGTGCCATCAGCCGGGGGACAGGGTCGAACACCGGGGAGCTGTTTTTT. This translates into CAISRGTGSNTGELFF.

The CDR3 loop is CASIMSDGTDTQYF. The CDR3 DNA follows: TGTGCCAGCATAATGAGCGATGGGACAGATACGCAGTATTTT. The genes are TRBV28 and TRBJ2-3, with D hard to call. V lost 7 bases and J lost 3, with 14 bases in between. This CDR3 contains 14 residues. Germline loops: CDR1 MDHEN, CDR2 SYDVKM.

The chain combines TRBV3-1 (or the pseudogene TRBV3-2) with TRBJ1-6, with 7 bases lining up with TRBD1. Unmatched junction bases numbered 5, after V lost 7 bases and J lost 5 bases. Germline V gene data show CDR1 as LGHDT and CDR2 as YNNKEL (reference sequence). This CDR3 spans 14 amino acids. CDR3 DNA: TGTGCCAGCAAACCGGGACAGCATAATTCACCCCTCCACTTT. Amino acids: CASKPGQHNSPLHF.

This chain links TRBV5-5 with TRBJ1-3; the D gene is possibly TRBD1 (5 bases). V lost 4 bases and J lost 0, with 14 bases in between. Per germline, CDR1 SGHKS and CDR2 YYEKEE (reference sequence). The CDR3 is 16 residues long. The CDR3 DNA sequence: TGTGCCAGCAGCGGAGGGACCGTAGCCTCTGGAAACACCATATATTTT. This gives the protein CASSGGTVASGNTIYF.

As to this clone: A much larger clone lies a single base off, so this may be a read error. This sequence joins TRBV11-2 and TRBJ2-7; D is ambiguous. Germline assignment: CDR1 SGHAT and CDR2 FQNNGV. CDR3 length: 11 amino acids. The V gene lost 4 bases and the J gene lost 2 bases, with 3 bases spanning the gap. The CDR3 DNA reads as TGTGCCAGCAGCTACACCTACGAGCAGTACTTC. It encodes CASSYTYEQYF.

This chain links TRBV5-1 with TRBJ2-1, with D possibly matching TRBD2 (6 bases). The CDR3 is 16 residues long. Per the germline V gene, CDR1 is SGHRS and CDR2 is YFSETQ. The ends were cut back, 0 bases at V and 4 bases at J, with 14 bases in the middle. CDR3 DNA sequence: TGCGCCAGCAGCTTGGAGGGCGGGAATATGTACAATGAGCAGTTCTTC. It translates to CASSLEGGNMYNEQFF.

The chain uses TRBV28 and TRBJ1-2; 10 nucleotides align to TRBD1. V lost 6 bases, J lost 4 bases, and 14 bases stayed unmatched. The CDR3 has 17 residues. Germline V gene lookup returns CDR1 MDHEN and CDR2 SYDVKM. The CDR3 DNA sequence: TGTGCCAGCAGGCAAACCGGGACAGGGGTTATTAGCTATGGCTACACCTTC. This sequence encodes CASRQTGTGVISYGYTF.

There are a few counts of this clone. V is TRBV28 and J is TRBJ1-2; D not resolved. Germline CDR1 is MDHEN and CDR2 is SYDVKM. The CDR3 runs to 13 residues. Trimming shortened V by 3 bases and J by 3 bases, and 8 bases separated the two germline ends. The CDR3 region is CASSFGFYYGYTF. The CDR3 DNA sequence: TGTGCCAGCAGTTTTGGCTTTTACTATGGCTACACCTTC.

The rearrangement uses TRBV15 and TRBJ1-4; D unclear. Germline CDR1 is LNHNV and CDR2 is YYDKDF (reference sequence). The V end lost 0 bases, the J end lost 4 bases, and 15 bases lay between the germline ends. The CDR3 has 17 amino acids. The chain's CDR3 is CATSRDRAGRGNEKLFF. The DNA of the CDR3 is TGTGCCACCAGCAGAGATAGGGCAGGTCGGGGTAATGAAAAACTGTTTTTT.

Worth noting for this clone: Other nucleotide sequences from this sample produce the same CDR3. This chain joins TRBV7-3 and TRBJ2-1; 11 bases fit TRBD2. Germline assignment: CDR1 SGHTA and CDR2 FQGTGA. After removal of 1 base from V and 3 bases from J, the junction contained 2 bases not matched to a gene. The CDR3 consists of 16 residues. CDR3 residues: CASSLKGTSGYNEQFF. CDR3 DNA sequence: TGTGCCAGCAGCTTAAAGGGGACTAGCGGCTACAATGAGCAGTTCTTC. The entire variable domain, with the rest obtained from reference TRBV7-3 and TRBJ2-1, is as follows: GAGVSQTPSNKVTEKGKYVELRCDPISGHTALYWYRQSLGQGPEFLIYFQGTGAADDSGLPNDRFFAVRPEGSVSTLKIQRTERGDSAVYLCASSLKGTSGYNEQFFGPGTRLTVL.

The chain couples TRBV5-5 to TRBJ1-2; 9 nucleotides agree with TRBD1. Germline values: CDR1 SGHKS, CDR2 YYEKEE (reference sequence). This CDR3 has 14 amino acids. J gave up 5 bases and V 0 bases, and 2 bases lay outside the gene matches. CDR3 coding DNA: TGTGCCAGCAGCTTGGGACAGGGGGTTTATGGCTACACCTTC. Amino acid sequence: CASSLGQGVYGYTF.

The gene calls are TRBV3-1 (or the pseudogene TRBV3-2) and TRBJ2-7; TRBD1 aligns across 7 bases. The V gene end was trimmed by 4 bases and the J gene end by 6 bases; junction bases not matched to a gene: 12. CDR3 length equals 15 residues. Germline-derived CDR1 and CDR2 are LGHDT and YNNKEL (reference sequence). The CDR3 nucleotides read TGTGCCAGCAGCCCTCTGGCAGGGGGTAATAGCGAGCAGTACTTC. Amino acid sequence: CASSPLAGGNSEQYF.

The chain carries TRBV5-1 and TRBJ2-2, with 7 bases identical to TRBD2. Germline loops: CDR1 SGHRS, CDR2 YFSETQ. With V trimmed by 0 bases and J by 1 base, 3 bases remained unmatched. The CDR3 sequence is 16 residues long. The CDR3 is CASSLGASGNTGELFF. DNA of the CDR3: TGCGCCAGCAGCTTGGGGGCTAGCGGGAACACCGGGGAGCTGTTTTTT.

This chain connects TRBV6-5 to TRBJ2-7; TRBD2 matches at 7 bases. Germline loops: CDR1 MNHEY, CDR2 SVGAGI. The CDR3 sequence is 15 residues long. Unmatched junction bases numbered 16, after V lost 8 bases and J lost 6 bases. The CDR3 nucleotides are TGTGCCAGCGGACCTATCGGACTAGTCGGGCTCGAGCAGTACTTC. As protein: CASGPIGLVGLEQYF.

The chain uses TRBV15 and TRBJ1-1, with 7 positions matching TRBD1. J was trimmed by 1 base and V by 0 bases; bases with no gene match: 5. The germline CDR1 and CDR2 sequences are LNHNV and YYDKDF (reference sequence). This CDR3 has 16 residues. The CDR3 DNA sequence: TGTGCCACCAGCAGAGAAGTAGGGACAGCGAACACTGAAGCTTTCTTT. Translation gives CATSREVGTANTEAFF.

The chain recombines TRBV15 with TRBJ1-6, with D unclear. The V and J ends lost 1 base and 10 bases respectively, with 8 bases between them. CDR3 length equals 13 residues. The germline gives CDR1 LNHNV, CDR2 YYDKDF (reference sequence). The CDR3 sequence is CATSRVQSSPLHF. The CDR3 nucleotides are TGTGCCACCAGCAGAGTACAGAGCTCACCCCTCCACTTT.

The V and J genes are TRBV18 and TRBJ2-1; TRBD1 matches 10 bases. The germline V gene has CDR1 KGHSH and CDR2 LQKENI. V dropped 4 bases and J dropped 4; count of bases not matched to a gene: 4. The CDR3 length is 15 residues. The CDR3 loop is CASSLGTGAYNEQFF. The CDR3 coding sequence is TGTGCCAGCTCACTGGGGACAGGGGCGTACAATGAGCAGTTCTTC.

This clone was counted between two and nine times. This chain's CDR3 is CASTPRGGLNGNTIYF. In DNA form, the CDR3 reads TGTGCCAGCACTCCCCGGGGAGGACTTAATGGAAACACCATATATTTT. This chain joins TRBV6-6 and TRBJ1-3; no definite D call. V was cut by 7 bases and J by 3 bases, with 19 bases left in between. Germline V lookup: CDR1 MNHNY, CDR2 SVGAGI (reference sequence). This CDR3 has 16 residues.